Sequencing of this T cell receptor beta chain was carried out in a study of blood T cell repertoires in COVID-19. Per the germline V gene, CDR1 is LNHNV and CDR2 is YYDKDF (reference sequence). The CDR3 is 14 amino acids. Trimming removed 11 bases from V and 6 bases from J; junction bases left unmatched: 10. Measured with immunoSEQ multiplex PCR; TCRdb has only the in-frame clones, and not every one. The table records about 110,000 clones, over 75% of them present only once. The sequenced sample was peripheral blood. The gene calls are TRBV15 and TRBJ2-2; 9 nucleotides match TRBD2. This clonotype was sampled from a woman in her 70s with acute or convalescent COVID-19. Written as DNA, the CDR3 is TGTGCCCCTGCGGGGGGGCCGTTATCCGGGGAGCTGTTTTTT. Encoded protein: CAPAGGPLSGELFF.